This T cell receptor (beta chain) came from a study of T cell repertoires in cytomegalovirus infection. Study at large: Recently identified HLA-C-restricted CMV epitopes and well-studied HLA-B-restricted CMV epitopes were used by the study. It was the public TCR beta signatures that indicated both CMV infection and matching HLA type.

With 5 bases clipped from V and 4 bases from J, the junction kept 9 bases outside the gene matches. The CDR3 sequence is 16 residues long. Germline V gives CDR1 SGHVT, CDR2 SQSDAQ. Notes on this clonotype: Its antigen remains unidentified.

MiXCR was run by TCRdb on the reads, yielding one entry per CDR3 protein. The table records 200,000 to 250,000 distinct CDR3 sequences, about 40% of them present only once. Overall study findings and caveats: Of the TCR beta families, the public ones yielded a cumulative frequency that identified carriers of CMV plus the relevant HLA. The study found HLA-C-restricted CMV-specific TCR beta clonotypes dominating the ex vivo response.

The V gene is TRBV7-4, the J gene TRBJ2-3, with 10 nucleotides matching TRBD2. The clonotype comes from a human donor in good health (CMV status not recorded). Some clones in this sample may be carry-over from other donors' samples. This specimen was CD8+ T cells from cultured PBMCs, taken from culture after CMV antigen stimulation. This chain's CDR3 is CASSPVLAGFADTQYF. CDR3 DNA sequence: TGTGCCAGCAGCCCAGTACTAGCGGGGTTTGCAGATACGCAGTATTTT.